These 21 T cell receptor beta chains were sequenced from one sample in a study of control samples from healthy donors and cancer patients. Repertoires were generated with immunoSEQ multiplex PCR, while TCRdb's copy carries only in-frame clones and drops some. The sample shows 150,000 or so clones, 90% to 95% of them seen only once. Material: blood. The receptors derive from an older woman in good health.

The V and J genes are TRBV7-9 and TRBJ1-2, with TRBD1 matching over 9 bases. This CDR3 has 16 amino acids. Germline trimming cut 1 base from V and 7 bases from J; bases unmatched to any gene: 10. CDR1 and CDR2 from the germline V gene are SEHNR and FQNEAQ (reference sequence). The CDR3 DNA reads as TGTGCCAGCAGCTTAGGAGGGACAGGGAATGGTGGTGGCTACACCTTC. Translated: CASSLGGTGNGGGYTF.

A remark on this clone: The junction and the germline gene differ at one end; a read error may be behind it. This chain's CDR3 is CAGSGYSATNEKLFF. For the CDR3, the DNA is TGTGCCGGCAGCGGATACAGTGCAACTAATGAAAAACTGTTTTTT. The rearrangement uses TRBV7-8 and TRBJ1-4, with D unclear. The CDR3 runs 15 residues. Per germline, CDR1 SGHVS and CDR2 FQNEAQ.

This clone occurred once. The V gene is TRBV3-1 (or the pseudogene TRBV3-2), the J gene TRBJ1-1; D is ambiguous. The V gene lost 5 bases and the J gene lost 6 bases, with 7 bases spanning the gap. This CDR3 is 11 amino acids long. Germline-derived CDR1 and CDR2 are LGHDT and YNNKEL (reference sequence). CDR3 nucleotides: TGTGCCAGCAGCTCGAGATCTGAAGCTTTCTTT. Protein: CASSSRSEAFF.

V gene TRBV7-2 combines with J gene TRBJ1-1; D remains ambiguous. The ends were cut back, 1 base at V and 5 bases at J, with 14 bases in the middle. The CDR3 consists of 15 residues. Germline V gene lookup returns CDR1 SGHTA and CDR2 FQGNSA. The CDR3 DNA reads as TGTGCCAGCAGCTTAGTTTTTACTTCGGGGACTGAAGCTTTCTTT. This sequence encodes CASSLVFTSGTEAFF.

V and J are TRBV3-1 (or the pseudogene TRBV3-2) and TRBJ1-3; unclear D gene. CDR1 is LGHDT, CDR2 YNNKEL, per germline (reference sequence). CDR3 length: 13 amino acids. V was clipped by 1 base and J by 4 bases, with 5 bases between them. The CDR3 loop is CASSQGGGNTIYF. For the CDR3, the DNA is TGTGCCAGCAGCCAAGGCGGAGGAAACACCATATATTTT.

The chain uses TRBV6-5 and TRBJ1-2; the match to TRBD1 covers 9 bases. The V and J ends lost 7 bases and 7 bases, in that order; junction bases with no gene match: 13. The CDR3 has 15 residues. The germline gives CDR1 MNHEY, CDR2 SVGAGI. This chain's CDR3 is CASNPGTGLIRGYTF. CDR3 nucleotides: TGTGCCAGCAACCCCGGGACAGGGTTAATTCGTGGCTACACCTTC.

The rearrangement joins TRBV4-3 to TRBJ1-1; D is possibly TRBD1 (6 bases). CDR3 length: 15 residues. The V and J ends lost 4 bases and 0 bases respectively, with 12 bases between them. Germline V lookup: CDR1 LGHNA, CDR2 YSLEER. CDR3 amino acids: CASSRDQGMNTEAFF. Here the CDR3 DNA reads TGCGCCAGCAGCCGCGACCAGGGGATGAACACTGAAGCTTTCTTT.

The rearrangement uses TRBV18 and TRBJ2-1, with D hard to call. V lost 2 bases and J 8 bases, leaving 16 bases between the germline ends. The V gene's germline CDR1 is KGHSH and CDR2 LQKENI. The length of the CDR3 is 15 residues. For the CDR3, the DNA is TGTGCCAGCTCACCATCCGGGTTTGTGCACCATGAGCAGTTCTTC. Translating gives CASSPSGFVHHEQFF.

The rearrangement uses TRBV5-1 and TRBJ1-1, with 10 bases matching TRBD1. Trimming at V came to 4 bases and at J to 4 bases, leaving 10 bases not matched to a gene. The V gene's germline CDR1 is SGHRS and CDR2 YFSETQ. The CDR3 length is 16 residues. CDR3 protein: CASSRTTGGKITEAFF. In nucleotides, the CDR3 is TGCGCCAGCAGCCGAACGACAGGGGGCAAAATCACTGAAGCTTTCTTT.

This clone was detected only once. The chain combines TRBV6-5 with TRBJ2-7, with D unclear. V dropped 0 bases and J dropped 3 bases, with 9 bases sitting between them. The CDR3 runs to 14 residues. CDR1 and CDR2 (germline): MNHEY, SVGAGI. DNA for the CDR3: TGTGCCAGCAGTTACTCGTACAGTGACTACGAGCAGTACTTC. Residues: CASSYSYSDYEQYF.

The rearrangement joins TRBV5-1 to TRBJ2-2, with 7 bases aligning to TRBD2. The length of the CDR3 is 14 residues. V was pared by 5 bases and J by 6 bases, with 7 bases of the junction left unmatched. Germline loops: CDR1 SGHRS, CDR2 YFSETQ. The CDR3, as DNA: TGCGCCAGCAGGGCGGGGGACCCCCCCGGGGAGCTGTTTTTT. Translating gives CASRAGDPPGELFF.

This rearrangement joins TRBV7-8 to TRBJ2-3, with TRBD2 matching over 9 bases. The CDR3 has 16 residues. Germline values: CDR1 SGHVS, CDR2 FQNEAQ. V lost 1 base, J lost 3 bases, and 5 bases stayed unmatched. CDR3: CASSLVRTSGTDTQYF. In nucleotides, the CDR3 is TGTGCCAGCAGCTTAGTGAGAACTAGCGGGACAGATACGCAGTATTTT.

The rearrangement links TRBV28 to TRBJ1-1; D call uncertain. Germline values: CDR1 MDHEN, CDR2 SYDVKM. Trimming took 8 bases from V and 2 from J, leaving 6 bases between them. The CDR3 has 11 amino acids. CDR3 in DNA: TGTGCCAGCCCCTCAAACACTGAAGCTTTCTTT. Translation gives CASPSNTEAFF.

The V and J genes are TRBV6-5 and TRBJ2-3; TRBD1 matches at 8 bases. V gave up 1 base and J gave up 0 bases; unmatched junction bases: 0. CDR1 and CDR2 from the germline V gene are MNHEY and SVGAGI. The CDR3 length is 15 residues. The DNA of the CDR3 is TGTGCCAGCAGTTACTACAGGGGGAGCACAGATACGCAGTATTTT. Amino acid sequence: CASSYYRGSTDTQYF.

The V call is TRBV6-1, the J call TRBJ1-5; no firm D call. The V end lost 4 bases, the J end lost 0 bases, and 16 bases lay between the germline ends. This CDR3 is 17 amino acids long. Germline V gives CDR1 MNHNS, CDR2 SASEGT. CDR3 coding DNA: TGTGCCAGCAGTGCGAAGTCGGGGATTAATAGCAATCAGCCCCAGCATTTT. Protein: CASSAKSGINSNQPQHF.

The chain joins TRBV6-5 to TRBJ1-1, with D unresolved. Per the germline V gene, CDR1 is MNHEY and CDR2 is SVGAGI. Trimming pared 6 bases from V and 5 bases from J, leaving 16 bases between. The CDR3 is 14 residues long. The CDR3 here is CASRGWAKGTEAFF. The CDR3 DNA reads TGTGCCAGCAGGGGGTGGGCTAAGGGTACTGAAGCTTTCTTT.

The chain has TRBV12-3 or TRBV12-4 and TRBJ1-1; D unclear. V shed 6 bases and J shed 9 bases, with 14 bases lying between them. The CDR3 contains 12 residues. The CDR3 bases are TGTGCCAGCAGGGGAAGTGCAATACAAGCTTTCTTT. Translated, it gives CASRGSAIQAFF.

About this clone: Other DNA sequences in this sample translate to the same CDR3. The chain employs TRBV10-1 and TRBJ2-2; no clear D. CDR1 is WNHNN and CDR2 is SYGVQD in the germline V gene (reference sequence). V lost 4 bases and J lost 1, with 7 bases in between. This CDR3 is 14 amino acids long. CDR3 loop: CASSGTGNTGELFF. As DNA, the CDR3 is TGCGCCAGCAGTGGGACCGGGAACACCGGGGAGCTGTTTTTT.

This chain uses TRBV7-2 with TRBJ2-1; 13 bases match TRBD2. This CDR3 has 15 residues. Trimming cost V 5 bases and J 9 bases; bases outside gene matches: 7. Germline V gene sequence: CDR1 SGHTA, CDR2 FQGNSA. The CDR3 nucleotides are TGTGCCAGCAGCCCAGGACTAGCGGGGGCTACTGAGCAGTTCTTC. Its protein product is CASSPGLAGATEQFF.

J is TRBJ2-7 and V is TRBV4-1; D call uncertain. Trimming took off 8 bases at V and 0 bases at J, with 14 bases between the two ends. CDR1 and CDR2 from the germline V gene are MGHRA and YSYEKL. This CDR3 has 14 residues. The chain's CDR3 is CASSGEYYSYEQYF. As DNA, the CDR3 is TGCGCCAGCTCCGGCGAATACTACTCCTACGAGCAGTACTTC.

CDR3: CASARQPLRPQHF. CDR3 bases: TGCGCCAGTGCCCGGCAGCCTCTACGGCCCCAGCATTTT. The chain is built from TRBV10-1 and TRBJ1-5; D gene uncertain. In germline, CDR1 is WNHNN, CDR2 SYGVQD (reference sequence). V was pared by 9 bases and J by 9 bases, with 18 bases between. CDR3 length: 13 residues.